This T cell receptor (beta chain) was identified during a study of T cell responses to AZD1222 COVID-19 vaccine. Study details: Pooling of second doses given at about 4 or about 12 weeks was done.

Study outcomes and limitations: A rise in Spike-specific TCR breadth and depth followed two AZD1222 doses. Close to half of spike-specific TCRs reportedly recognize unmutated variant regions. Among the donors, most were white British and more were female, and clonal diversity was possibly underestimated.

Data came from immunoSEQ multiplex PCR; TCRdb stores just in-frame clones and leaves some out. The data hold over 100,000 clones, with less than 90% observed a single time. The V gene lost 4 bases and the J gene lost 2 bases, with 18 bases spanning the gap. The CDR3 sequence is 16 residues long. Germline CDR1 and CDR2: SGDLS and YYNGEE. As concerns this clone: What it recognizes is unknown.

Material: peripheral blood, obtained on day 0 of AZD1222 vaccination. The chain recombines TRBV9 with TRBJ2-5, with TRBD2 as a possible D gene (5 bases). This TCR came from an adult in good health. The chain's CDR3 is CASSTAPGSPQETQYF. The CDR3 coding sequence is TGTGCCAGCAGCACCGCCCCGGGGTCCCCTCAAGAGACCCAGTACTTC.